These 8 T cell receptor beta chains share one sample of origin, sequenced in a study of early T cells in non-severe SARS-CoV-2 infection. One entry per CDR3 protein results from TCRdb running MiXCR on the 5' RACE reads. The sample lists tens of thousands of distinct CDR3 sequences; roughly 4.9% were seen once. Material: whole blood. These receptors all come from an adult who was a healthcare worker with PCR-confirmed SARS-CoV-2 infection or an uninfected control (not recorded which).

There are a few counts of this clonotype. The CDR3 DNA reads TGCGCCAGCGGGGGGACAGGGAGGGCTTACGAGCAGTACTTC. Its protein is CASGGTGRAYEQYF. V gene TRBV10-2 combines with J gene TRBJ2-7; 9 nucleotides match TRBD1. Losses at the gene ends were 8 bases for V and 4 bases for J; bases not matched to a gene: 9. The CDR3 covers 14 residues. Germline CDR1 WSHSY, CDR2 SAAADI.

The gene calls are TRBV10-3 and TRBJ2-1, with TRBD2 matching over 10 bases. CDR3 size: 19 residues. J gave up 0 bases and V 3 bases, and 11 bases lay outside the gene matches. Per the germline V gene, CDR1 is ENHRY and CDR2 is SYGVKD. CDR3 coding DNA: TGTGCCATCAGTGATTCGAGGACTAGCGGCCCCAGCTCCTACAATGAGCAGTTCTTC. As protein: CAISDSRTSGPSSYNEQFF.

The V gene is TRBV7-2, the J gene TRBJ2-1; 9 bases match TRBD2. The J segment lost 9 bases and the V segment lost 1 base, leaving 4 bases of the junction unmatched. The CDR3 contains 14 residues. Germline lookup yields CDR1 SGHTA and CDR2 FQGNSA. Here the CDR3 reads CASSLVSREGEQFF. Written as DNA, the CDR3 is TGTGCCAGCAGCTTAGTCTCGCGGGAGGGTGAGCAGTTCTTC.

In its sample, this clonotype is large. The rearrangement uses TRBV20-1 and TRBJ2-2; possible D gene TRBD2, 6 bases. Trimming took 0 bases from V and 0 from J, leaving 11 bases between them. The CDR3 length is 16 residues. Germline V gene lookup returns CDR1 DFQATT and CDR2 SNEGSKA (reference sequence). DNA of the CDR3: TGCAGTGCTAGAGATTGGGGCGGGGCGAACACCGGGGAGCTGTTTTTT. It specifies CSARDWGGANTGELFF.

This clonotype has just a few counts. The rearrangement joins TRBV7-9 to TRBJ2-3, with D possibly being TRBD2 (5 bases). The CDR3 runs to 16 residues. Germline V gives CDR1 SEHNR, CDR2 FQNEAQ (reference sequence). The V and J ends lost 2 bases and 4 bases respectively, with 16 bases between them. The CDR3 DNA reads TGTGCCAGCAGCTTAAGGTTCGGTGCGGAGGCAGATACGCAGTATTTT. Translating gives CASSLRFGAEADTQYF.

This clonotype was recorded once. Being one base from a much bigger clone, this may be a read error. The CDR3 nucleotides are TGCGCCAGCAGCTTCTTTTCTCCCTGGAACACCGGGGAGCTGTTTTTT. This codes for CASSFFSPWNTGELFF. The chain combines TRBV5-1 with TRBJ2-2; D is unresolved. This CDR3 contains 16 residues. The V end was cut by 2 bases, the J end by 1 base, with 12 bases between. The germline gives CDR1 SGHRS, CDR2 YFSETQ.

This clonotype was detected only a few times. The J gene is TRBJ1-1, the V gene TRBV9; D is undetermined. CDR3 length equals 13 residues. The germline CDR1 and CDR2 sequences are SGDLS and YYNGEE. V was shortened by 4 bases and J by 0 bases, with 7 bases between the two germline ends. This CDR3 reads CASSQDLNTEAFF. DNA of the CDR3: TGTGCCAGCAGCCAGGACCTGAACACTGAAGCTTTCTTT.

This clonotype was picked up many times. V usage is TRBV19 and J usage is TRBJ2-4; a possible D gene is TRBD2 (6 bases). CDR1 and CDR2 from the germline V gene are LNHDA and SQIVND (reference sequence). The CDR3 is made up of 13 amino acids. Trimming pared 6 bases from V and 7 bases from J, leaving 13 bases between. The CDR3, as DNA: TGTGCCAGTAGACGGGACTTTCTCAACATTCAGTACTTC. Encoded protein: CASRRDFLNIQYF.